A selection of T cell receptor beta chains follows, all from one sample in a study of T cells in localized non-small cell lung cancer. Sequencing used immunoSEQ multiplex PCR; TCRdb keeps in-frame clones, though not all of them. The sample lists over 50,000 clones, over 80% occurring once. The starting material was peripheral blood mononuclear cells, obtained before any cancer treatment. These receptor sequences come from a man between 40 and 70 years old with stage III lung adenocarcinoma. Both conserved end residues are part of each CDR3. The D gene is left open where the match is weak. The size field is filled for only some rows; it gives once, few, many or a size class.

cdr3_length j_call d_call clone_size v_call cdr3_nt cdr3_aa
14 TRBJ2-2 TRBD1 . TRBV29-1 TGCAGCGGGAAGGGACAGGGAGGTACCGGGGAGCTGTTTTTT CSGKGQGGTGELFF
14 TRBJ2-5 . once TRBV6-5 TGTGCCAGCAGTTACAGTGGGGTTGGGGAGACCCAGTACTTC CASSYSGVGETQYF
15 TRBJ2-1 . . TRBV9 TGTGCCAGCAGCGTACAGGGCAGGGAGTACAATGAGCAGTTCTTC CASSVQGREYNEQFF
14 TRBJ1-2 . few TRBV19 TGTGCCAGTAGTCTTCAGGGGAATGGCTATGGCTACACCTTC CASSLQGNGYGYTF
14 TRBJ1-5 . . TRBV27 TGTGCCAGCAGTTTAGGTTTCGGCAATCAGCCCCAGCATTTT CASSLGFGNQPQHF
14 TRBJ1-3 . . TRBV29-1 TGCAGCGTTGAAGATCGGGGCGGTTCGGACACCATATATTTT CSVEDRGGSDTIYF
13 TRBJ2-5 TRBD1 . TRBV7-9 TGTGCCAGCAGGTGGACAGGAGTCGAGACCCAGTACTTC CASRWTGVETQYF
17 TRBJ2-3 TRBD1 . TRBV7-9 TGTGCCAGCAGCTCCATCCGGGGACAGGGAAGCACAGATACGCAGTATTTT CASSSIRGQGSTDTQYF
13 TRBJ2-3 . . TRBV29-1 TGCAGCGTTGGAGGGGTGATGGTAGATACGCAGTATTTT CSVGGVMVDTQYF
14 TRBJ2-5 . . TRBV18 TGTGCCAGCTCACCACCGTCCGAGCGAGGGACCCAGTACTTC CASSPPSERGTQYF
11 TRBJ2-7 . . TRBV7-9 TGTGCCAGCAGCGCTGCCTACGAGCAGTACTTC CASSAAYEQYF
15 TRBJ1-1 . . TRBV7-8 TGTGCCAGCAGCTTAGGGCGGGCCATGAACACTGAAGCTTTCTTT CASSLGRAMNTEAFF
13 TRBJ2-7 TRBD1 . TRBV18 TGTGCCAGCTCACCAAGACAGGGGGGAGAGCAGTACTTC CASSPRQGGEQYF
16 TRBJ1-4 . . TRBV5-3 TGTGCCAGAAGCAGAGACAGGATATGGGCTAATGAAAAACTGTTTTTT CARSRDRIWANEKLFF
16 TRBJ2-7 . . TRBV7-9 TGTGCCAGCAGCTTAGTTCTGAGCGCCAGCTCCTACGAGCAGTACTTC CASSLVLSASSYEQYF
18 TRBJ2-2 TRBD1 . TRBV4-1 TGCGCCAGCAGCCCCTTCGAGGGGGCCTCGAGTCGTTTCGGGGAGCTGTTTTTT CASSPFEGASSRFGELFF
14 TRBJ1-1 . . TRBV9 TGTGCCAGCAGCCCAAACTGGGGGAGCACTGAAGCTTTCTTT CASSPNWGSTEAFF
13 TRBJ1-1 TRBD1 . TRBV28 TGTGCCAGCAGTTCGGGACAGGGGGGTGAAGCTTTCTTT CASSSGQGGEAFF
14 TRBJ1-1 . . TRBV7-2 TGTGCCAGCAGCTTATCCAGGCAGAACACTGAAGCTTTCTTT CASSLSRQNTEAFF
15 TRBJ1-2 . . TRBV9 TGTGCCAGCAGCGTAATTGAACAGGCGACCTATGGCTACACCTTC CASSVIEQATYGYTF
17 TRBJ1-1 . once TRBV29-1 TGCAGCGTTGAGGATGGGGGGGGAAAGTTTTTGTACACTGAAGCTTTCTTT CSVEDGGGKFLYTEAFF
17 TRBJ2-1 TRBD2 . TRBV5-4 TGTGCCAGCAGCTTGGTGGCTAGCGGGGGGTTATACAATGAGCAGTTCTTC CASSLVASGGLYNEQFF
17 TRBJ2-6 TRBD1 once TRBV10-3 TGTGCCATCTCGGCCCCGGGACAGTACTCTGGGGCCAACGTCCTGACTTTC CAISAPGQYSGANVLTF
13 TRBJ2-5 . . TRBV18 TGTGCCAGCTCCGGGGCATCCCAAGAGACCCAGTACTTC CASSGASQETQYF
14 TRBJ1-1 . once TRBV15 TGTGCCACCAGCAGAGATGGGATCGGGCCTGAAGCTTTCTTT CATSRDGIGPEAFF
15 TRBJ2-1 . . TRBV4-1 TGCGCCAGCAGCCAAGAGGAAATCTCCTACAATGAGCAGTTCTTC CASSQEEISYNEQFF
16 TRBJ2-5 TRBD2 . TRBV7-9 TGTGCCAGCAGCTTCCCCTGGACTAGCGAGGAGGAGACCCAGTACTTC CASSFPWTSEEETQYF
14 TRBJ2-2 TRBD2 . TRBV9 TGTGCCAGCAGTCTGACTAGCGGGCCCGGGGAGCTGTTTTTT CASSLTSGPGELFF
12 TRBJ2-1 . few TRBV7-3 TGTGCCAGCAGCTCTAGCGACAATGAGCAGTTCTTC CASSSSDNEQFF
15 TRBJ2-7 . . TRBV18 TGTGCCAGCTCACAGCAGGGGATAGGAGCGGACGAGCAGTACTTC CASSQQGIGADEQYF
13 TRBJ2-7 TRBD1 . TRBV5-1 TGCGCCAGCAGCTTGGAGACAGGGCTCGAGCAGTACTTC CASSLETGLEQYF
15 TRBJ1-2 TRBD1 . TRBV2 TGTGCCAGCAGTGAAGGGACAGGGGATAAGGATGGCTACACCTTC CASSEGTGDKDGYTF
13 TRBJ2-7 . . TRBV11-1 TGTGCCAGCCAACGCGGAGGGGCACTCGAGCAGTACTTC CASQRGGALEQYF
11 TRBJ1-1 . . TRBV6-5 TGTGCCAGCAGTTACGGGTCTGAAGCTTTCTTT CASSYGSEAFF
14 TRBJ1-4 . once TRBV9 TGTGCCAGCAGCGTAGGTGGGGAGGACGAAAAACTGTTTTTT CASSVGGEDEKLFF
13 TRBJ1-1 . . TRBV5-1 TGTGCCAGCAGCTTGGTCGTAAACACTGAAGCTTTCTTT CASSLVVNTEAFF
15 TRBJ2-1 . few TRBV10-1 TGCGCCAGCAGTGAGTCAGGACTAACTGGGAATGAGCAGTTCTTC CASSESGLTGNEQFF